These 6 T cell receptor beta chains share one sample of origin, sequenced in a study of T cell responses to AZD1222 COVID-19 vaccine. Only in-frame clones appear in the TCRdb table, and some are missing; sequencing was by immunoSEQ multiplex PCR. This table has approximately 200,000 clones, about nine tenths appearing once. The sample here was peripheral blood, taken 28 days after the second AZD1222 dose. These receptors all stem from an adult who received the AZD1222 COVID-19 vaccine.

The chain has TRBV30 and TRBJ2-1, with no clear D. The CDR3 covers 12 residues. The germline V gene encodes CDR1 GTSNPN and CDR2 SVGIG (reference sequence). Deletions cut 2 bases from V and 4 bases from J, with 6 bases between. This CDR3 reads CAWSRSYNEQFF. The CDR3 DNA follows: TGTGCCTGGAGTCGATCGTACAATGAGCAGTTCTTC.

V usage is TRBV11-1 and J usage is TRBJ2-5; no reliable D call. V was trimmed by 1 base and J by 3 bases, leaving 0 bases between them. The CDR3 is 11 residues long. Germline CDR1 reads SGHAT; CDR2 reads FQDESV (reference sequence). CDR3 protein: CASSLEETQYF. In nucleotides, the CDR3 is TGTGCCAGCAGCTTAGAAGAGACCCAGTACTTC.

This clone was counted a single time. The J gene is TRBJ1-3, the V gene TRBV28; D is unresolved. V was clipped by 6 bases and J by 2 bases, with 11 bases between them. The length of the CDR3 is 14 residues. Germline V gives CDR1 MDHEN, CDR2 SYDVKM. CDR3: CASRFLRTGNTIYF. DNA for the CDR3: TGTGCCAGCAGGTTTCTGCGGACTGGAAACACCATATATTTT.

This clone has only one observation. Written as DNA, the CDR3 is TGCGCCAGCAGCGTTGGGACTAGTTCCATGAATGAGCAGTTCTTC. Its translation is CASSVGTSSMNEQFF. This sequence joins TRBV5-1 and TRBJ2-1; TRBD2 agrees at 8 bases. The CDR3 spans 15 residues. Looked up from germline, CDR1 is SGHRS and CDR2 is YFSETQ. J gave up 7 bases and V 4 bases, and 10 bases lay outside the gene matches. The whole variable domain, remainder taken from reference TRBV5-1 and TRBJ2-1, is KAGVTQTPRYLIKTRGQQVTLSCSPISGHRSVSWYQQTPGQGLQFLFEYFSETQRNKGNFPGRFSGRQFSNSRSEMNVSTLELGDSALYLCASSVGTSSMNEQFFGPGTRLTVL.

The chain links TRBV11-3 to TRBJ2-6; D unclear. Germline assignment: CDR1 SGHNT and CDR2 YENEEA. V lost 2 bases and J lost 0, with 11 bases in between. This CDR3 is built from 17 residues. CDR3 protein: CASSLRFRLSGANVLTF. The CDR3 coding sequence is TGTGCCAGCAGCTTAAGGTTTAGGCTCTCTGGGGCCAACGTCCTGACTTTC.

This clone was recorded once. The chain is built from TRBV5-1 and TRBJ2-6; D is perhaps TRBD2 (5 bases). The ends were cut back, 4 bases at V and 0 bases at J, with 14 bases in the middle. Germline loops: CDR1 SGHRS, CDR2 YFSETQ. The CDR3 totals 17 residues. CDR3 sequence (DNA): TGCGCCAGCAGCCCGGCGGGTGGCCTCTCTGGGGCCAACGTCCTGACTTTC. This translates into CASSPAGGLSGANVLTF. Together with reference TRBV5-1 and TRBJ2-6, the CDR3 gives the full variable domain: KAGVTQTPRYLIKTRGQQVTLSCSPISGHRSVSWYQQTPGQGLQFLFEYFSETQRNKGNFPGRFSGRQFSNSRSEMNVSTLELGDSALYLCASSPAGGLSGANVLTFGAGSRLTVL.